This T cell receptor beta chain was sequenced during a study of cytomegalovirus exposure and HLA in healthy donors. About the research overall: The 100 million to 140 million unique TCR beta sequences, from 150 million to 200 million T cells, were found by an earlier analysis.

Points on this clone: Its antigen is currently unknown.

The trim removed 0 bases at V and 3 bases at J, leaving 10 bases unmatched. CDR1 is LGHNA and CDR2 is YNFKEQ in the germline V gene. This CDR3 region has 18 residues. The PCR ran on 60 Vbeta and 13 Jbeta primers. The table came from immunoSEQ multiplex PCR; TCRdb's copy has only in-frame clones and leaves some out. Among about 110,000 clones listed, about 70% were seen once. Study-wide results and caveats: The study labeled fewer than 200 TCR beta chains cytomegalovirus-associated. More than 15,000 TCR beta sequences were associated with HLA alleles at 0.05 false discovery rate in a later analysis. Despite most TCR sequences being rare, some public TCRs occurred in many donors.

The chain employs TRBV4-2 and TRBJ2-3; 9 nucleotides align to TRBD2. This sequence originates from a man aged 50 to 60 in good health and CMV-seropositive. The specimen was PBMCs. CDR3 residues: CASSQDRVSGGGTDTQYF. The DNA for the CDR3 is TGTGCCAGCAGCCAAGATCGAGTTAGCGGGGGTGGGACAGATACGCAGTATTTT.